These 14 T cell receptor beta chains were all obtained from the same sample, sequenced in a study of T cells expressing NK-cell markers. TCRdb derives one entry per CDR3 protein from the 5' RACE reads, leaving out DNA. Its listing shows fewer than 300,000 distinct CDR3 sequences. The sample taken for sequencing was blood T cells: a sorted CD56 or NKG2C T cell subset, CD4+ or CD8+ T cells, or bulk PBMC T cells (not recorded which). All receptors come from a woman aged 18 to 69 in good health.

The CDR3 protein is CASSYQGQSSGANVLTF. The chain carries TRBV6-5 and TRBJ2-6; TCRdb designates TRBD1, a call that cannot be tested without DNA. This CDR3 is 17 amino acids long. Germline loops: CDR1 MNHEY, CDR2 SVGAGI.

The chain employs TRBV6-5 and TRBJ1-1; TCRdb proposes TRBD1, but this gene call is untestable without DNA. Per germline, CDR1 MNHEY and CDR2 SVGAGI. The CDR3 runs to 14 residues. CDR3 sequence reads: CASSYQGAKTEAFF.

The rearrangement joins TRBV5-1 to TRBJ2-7; TCRdb lists TRBD2, though no DNA is available to test this call. Germline V gives CDR1 SGHRS, CDR2 YFSETQ. The CDR3 is made up of 15 amino acids. CDR3 loop: CASSRSLAETYEQYF.

The V call is TRBV11-2, the J call TRBJ1-1. Germline CDR1 and CDR2: SGHAT and FQNNGV. This CDR3 is built from 14 residues. CDR3: CASSTRTVRTEAFF.

The rearrangement uses TRBV20-1 and TRBJ2-3; TCRdb picks TRBD2, but there is no DNA to check that call. This CDR3 comprises 15 residues. Germline V gives CDR1 DFQATT, CDR2 SNEGSKA (reference sequence). This CDR3 is CSAAGLAGVTDTQYF.

The chain links TRBV20-1 to TRBJ2-4; lacking DNA, the TRBD1 call made by TCRdb goes unchecked. Germline V gives CDR1 DFQATT, CDR2 SNEGSKA (reference sequence). The CDR3 sequence is 16 residues long. CDR3 residues: CSATRPGSRGLDIQYF.

The genes are TRBV19 and TRBJ1-2; checking the TCRdb D call of TRBD1 is not possible without DNA. The length of the CDR3 is 16 residues. Germline V CDR1 and CDR2: LNHDA, SQIVND (reference sequence). The CDR3 reads CASTRPQQGAGKGYTF. Variable domain in full (rest from reference TRBV19 and TRBJ1-2): DGGITQSPKYLFRKEGQNVTLSCEQNLNHDAMYWYRQDPGQGLRLIYYSQIVNDFQKGDIAEGYSVSREKKESFPLTVTSAQKNPTAFYLCASTRPQQGAGKGYTFGSGTRLTVV.

The chain carries TRBV20-1 and TRBJ1-5; TCRdb's D gene call, TRBD1, goes unchecked for lack of DNA. CDR1 and CDR2 from the germline V gene are DFQATT and SNEGSKA (reference sequence). This CDR3 is built from 14 residues. CDR3 amino acids: CSAKTGGSDQPQHF.

This chain joins TRBV7-8 and TRBJ2-5; TCRdb outputs TRBD2, but without DNA this stays unchecked. Germline V gene lookup returns CDR1 SGHVS and CDR2 FQNEAQ. This CDR3 region has 19 residues. CDR3 loop: CASSSLPGLAPKGRETQYF.

The chain recombines TRBV11-2 with TRBJ2-3; the D gene TCRdb calls, TRBD2, cannot be checked with no DNA. The CDR3 totals 16 residues. CDR1 is SGHAT and CDR2 is FQNNGV in the germline V gene. The CDR3 spells CASRRGAGGRGDTQYF.

V gene TRBV6-1 combines with J gene TRBJ2-3; TCRdb's D gene call, TRBD1, goes unchecked for lack of DNA. This CDR3 comprises 14 residues. Looked up from germline, CDR1 is MNHNS and CDR2 is SASEGT. The CDR3 spells CASSDRGITDTQYF.

The CDR3 sequence is CASSTGLAGGNEQFF. This rearrangement joins TRBV7-8 to TRBJ2-1; TCRdb's D call of TRBD2 is untestable without DNA. Looked up from germline, CDR1 is SGHVS and CDR2 is FQNEAQ. The CDR3 sequence is 15 residues long.

This chain uses TRBV11-1 with TRBJ2-3; TCRdb gives TRBD2 as the D gene, but with no DNA this cannot be confirmed. From germline, CDR1 is SGHAT and CDR2 FQDESV (reference sequence). The CDR3 has 13 amino acids. The CDR3 sequence is CASSLARAHTQYF.

This chain connects TRBV4-2 to TRBJ2-5; the TRBD1 assignment by TCRdb is unverifiable without DNA. Germline V lookup: CDR1 LGHNA, CDR2 YNFKEQ. This CDR3 has 14 amino acids. CDR3 amino acids: CASSREDRQETQYF.